This entry features one T cell receptor (beta chain) sequence. Its target is unknown. This CDR3 is 11 amino acids long. Germline-derived CDR1 and CDR2 are ENHRY and SYGVKD. TCRdb re-called the reads with MiXCR, one entry per CDR3 protein. The sample has over 95,000 distinct CDR3 sequences, about 33% seen once. This sample is drawn from a study of T cell repertoires in cytomegalovirus infection. Study summary: CMV epitopes that were recently identified and HLA-C-restricted were used alongside well-studied HLA-B-restricted ones. Public signatures in TCR beta pointed to CMV infection and matching HLA type. Study outcomes and limitations: Across the ex vivo response, the dominant clonotypes were HLA-C-restricted CMV-specific TCR beta clonotypes.

This specimen was CD8+ T cells from cultured PBMCs, taken from culture after CMV antigen stimulation. The chain links TRBV10-3 to TRBJ1-2; TRBD1 is a possible D gene (5 bases). This TCR derives from a human donor in good health (CMV status not recorded). Some clones in this sample may be carry-over from other donors' samples. The CDR3 DNA sequence: TGTGTCATGGGGGAGGGGTTCGACTACACCTTC. As protein: CVMGEGFDYTF.